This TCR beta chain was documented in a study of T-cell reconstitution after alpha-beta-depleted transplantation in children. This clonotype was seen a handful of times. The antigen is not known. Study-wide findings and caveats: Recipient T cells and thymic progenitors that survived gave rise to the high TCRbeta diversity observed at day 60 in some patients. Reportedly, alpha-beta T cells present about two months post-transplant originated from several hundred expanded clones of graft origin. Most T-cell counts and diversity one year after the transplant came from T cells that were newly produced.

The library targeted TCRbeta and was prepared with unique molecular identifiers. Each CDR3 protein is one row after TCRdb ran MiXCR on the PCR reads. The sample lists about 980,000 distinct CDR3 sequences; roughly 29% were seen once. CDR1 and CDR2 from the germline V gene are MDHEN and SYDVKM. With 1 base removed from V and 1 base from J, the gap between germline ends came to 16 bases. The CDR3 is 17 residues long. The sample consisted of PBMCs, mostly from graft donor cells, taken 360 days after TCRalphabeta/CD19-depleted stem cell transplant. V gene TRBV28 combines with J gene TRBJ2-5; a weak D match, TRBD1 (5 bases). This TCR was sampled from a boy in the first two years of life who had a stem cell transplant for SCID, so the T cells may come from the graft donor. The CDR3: CASSLFRQHHPQETQYF. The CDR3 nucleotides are TGTGCCAGCAGTTTATTCCGACAGCACCATCCCCAAGAGACCCAGTACTTC. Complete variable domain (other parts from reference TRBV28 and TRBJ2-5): DVKVTQSSRYLVKRTGEKVFLECVQDMDHENMFWYRQDPGLGLRLIYFSYDVKMKEKGDIPEGYSVSREKKERFSLILESASTNQTSMYLCASSLFRQHHPQETQYFGPGTRLLVL.